A selection of T cell receptor beta chains follows, all from one sample in a study of T-cell reconstitution after alpha-beta-depleted transplantation in children. TCRdb reprocessed the PCR reads with MiXCR, giving one entry per CDR3 protein. The sample has around 370,000 distinct CDR3 sequences, 15% to 20% seen once. The specimen was PBMCs, mostly from graft donor cells, collected 360 days after TCRalphabeta/CD19-depleted stem cell transplant. These receptors all come from a male patient aged 2 to 10 who had a stem cell transplant for acute lymphoblastic leukemia, so the T cells may come from the graft donor. Each CDR3 is given with its conserved first and last residue. Each record gives: clone size, D gene, V gene, J gene, CDR3 DNA, CDR3 protein. D genes are given only for firm matches. Rows give clone size only sometimes, using once, few, many, or a class for an expanded clone.

size: NA
D: NA
V: TRBV11-2
J: TRBJ2-1
DNA: TGTGCCAGCAGCTTAACGTGGGCCTCATTCAATGAGCAGTTCTTC
CDR3: CASSLTWASFNEQFF

size: NA
D: NA
V: TRBV15
J: TRBJ2-4
DNA: TGTGCCACCAGCTCTAAGGCCAGGGTGACTCAGTACTTC
CDR3: CATSSKARVTQYF

size: few
D: NA
V: TRBV12-3/TRBV12-4
J: TRBJ1-3
DNA: TGTGCCAGCAGTTCCCCCGGGGGGGGCACTAGCTCTGGAAACACCATATATTTT
CDR3: CASSSPGGGTSSGNTIYF

size: NA
D: NA
V: TRBV13
J: TRBJ2-5
DNA: TGTGCCAGCAGCCCCAGTCTGCCGGGAGAGCGAGGGACCCAGTACTTC
CDR3: CASSPSLPGERGTQYF

size: many
D: NA
V: TRBV19
J: TRBJ2-2
DNA: TGTGCCAGTAGTATCACATTGGGGGAGCTGTTTTTT
CDR3: CASSITLGELFF

size: NA
D: TRBD2
V: TRBV28
J: TRBJ2-3
DNA: TGTGCCAGCAGTTTACTGGGACTAGCTAGCACAGATACGCAGTATTTT
CDR3: CASSLLGLASTDTQYF

size: many
D: TRBD2
V: TRBV20-1
J: TRBJ2-7
DNA: TGCAGTGCTAGAGGTCAAGGCCTAGCGGGTTTTGTGCAGTACTTC
CDR3: CSARGQGLAGFVQYF

size: many
D: NA
V: TRBV20-1
J: TRBJ2-1
DNA: TGCAGTGCTAGCCTACAGGGAAGTTTCAGTGAGCAGTTCTTC
CDR3: CSASLQGSFSEQFF

size: few
D: NA
V: TRBV15
J: TRBJ2-1
DNA: TGTGCCACCAGCAGAGATGTATGGGATGAGCAGTTCTTC
CDR3: CATSRDVWDEQFF

size: NA
D: TRBD1
V: TRBV29-1
J: TRBJ2-5
DNA: TGCAGCGTTGAGGCTGGGACAGGTTCTTACCAAGAGACCCAGTACTTC
CDR3: CSVEAGTGSYQETQYF

size: NA
D: TRBD2
V: TRBV6-4
J: TRBJ2-6
DNA: TGTGCCAGCAGCCAACTAGCGGGACGGGCCAACGTCCTGACTTTC
CDR3: CASSQLAGRANVLTF

size: few
D: NA
V: TRBV4-3
J: TRBJ1-6
DNA: TGCGCCAGCAGCCAGGCTGCTGAGGTTAATTCACCCCTCCACTTT
CDR3: CASSQAAEVNSPLHF

size: NA
D: TRBD1
V: TRBV4-2
J: TRBJ1-6
DNA: TGTGCCAGCAGCCAAGATTGGAGGGGACAGGGGGCTAGGTCCTATAATTCACCCCTCCACTTT
CDR3: CASSQDWRGQGARSYNSPLHF

size: few
D: TRBD1
V: TRBV7-9
J: TRBJ2-7
DNA: TGTGCCAGCAGCTCCGTAAACAGGGGAGAGCAGTACTTC
CDR3: CASSSVNRGEQYF

size: few
D: NA
V: TRBV15
J: TRBJ2-3
DNA: TGTGCCTCCGGAGGAGAAGGACGGGGCACAGATACGCAGTATTTT
CDR3: CASGGEGRGTDTQYF

size: many
D: NA
V: TRBV10-3
J: TRBJ2-1
DNA: TGTGCCATCATGGGCGGCAATGAGCAGTTCTTC
CDR3: CAIMGGNEQFF

size: few
D: NA
V: TRBV28
J: TRBJ1-5
DNA: TGTGCCAGCAGTTTATTGGGGGAGGGAGTCAATCAGCCCCAGCATTTT
CDR3: CASSLLGEGVNQPQHF

size: many
D: NA
V: TRBV5-1
J: TRBJ1-1
DNA: TGCGCCAGCAGCCCCCTCGGGGCCGGCCTCATGAACACTGAAGCTTTCTTT
CDR3: CASSPLGAGLMNTEAFF

size: few
D: TRBD1
V: TRBV2
J: TRBJ2-7
DNA: TGTGCCAGCAGCCTGACAGGGGGGCTTCCTTACGAGCAGTACTTC
CDR3: CASSLTGGLPYEQYF

size: few
D: TRBD2
V: TRBV6-2/TRBV6-3
J: TRBJ2-3
DNA: TGTGCCAGCAGTTTTCGACTAGCGGGAGAGTGGAAGCGCGGCGCAGATACGCAGTATTTT
CDR3: CASSFRLAGEWKRGADTQYF

size: NA
D: TRBD2
V: TRBV19
J: TRBJ2-1
DNA: TGTGCCAGTAGTAGACTAGCGGGAGTCTTCTACAATGAGCAGTTCTTC
CDR3: CASSRLAGVFYNEQFF

size: NA
D: NA
V: TRBV27
J: TRBJ2-5
DNA: TGTGCCAGCAGTTACGGCTACCAAGAGACCCAGTACTTC
CDR3: CASSYGYQETQYF

size: few
D: TRBD2
V: TRBV12-3/TRBV12-4
J: TRBJ2-1
DNA: TGTGCCAGCAGTTCCGACCGGGGGAGGGGTTTTAATGAGCAGTTCTTC
CDR3: CASSSDRGRGFNEQFF

size: NA
D: TRBD1
V: TRBV4-3
J: TRBJ1-3
DNA: TGCGCCAGCAGCCAGGGGACAGGGGCTGGAAACACCATATATTTT
CDR3: CASSQGTGAGNTIYF

size: few
D: NA
V: TRBV27
J: TRBJ2-3
DNA: TGTGCCAGCAGTCGGTCTAGCACAGATACGCAGTATTTT
CDR3: CASSRSSTDTQYF

size: few
D: NA
V: TRBV7-9
J: TRBJ2-1
DNA: TGTGCCAGCTCCCCCGGGGACAATGAGCAGTTCTTC
CDR3: CASSPGDNEQFF

size: NA
D: NA
V: TRBV11-1
J: TRBJ2-7
DNA: TGTGCCAGCAGCTTTAGACCCACAGGGAGCTACGAGCAGTACTTC
CDR3: CASSFRPTGSYEQYF

size: NA
D: TRBD1
V: TRBV25-1
J: TRBJ2-7
DNA: TGTGCCAGCAAAGAGACAGGGAACTACGAGCAGTACTTC
CDR3: CASKETGNYEQYF

size: NA
D: NA
V: TRBV7-2
J: TRBJ2-2
DNA: TGTGCCAGCAGGCACGCGGGGGGGGAGCTGTTTTTT
CDR3: CASRHAGGELFF

size: many
D: NA
V: TRBV5-1
J: TRBJ2-1
DNA: TGCGCCAGCAGCTTGACAGGAAATCCCTACAATGAGCAGTTCTTC
CDR3: CASSLTGNPYNEQFF

size: NA
D: NA
V: TRBV12-3/TRBV12-4
J: TRBJ2-1
DNA: TGTGCCAGCACCACCGGGAGTGCCTATGAGCAGTTCTTC
CDR3: CASTTGSAYEQFF

size: few
D: TRBD2
V: TRBV4-2
J: TRBJ2-3
DNA: TGTGCCAGCAGCCAGCACGGGACTACCACAGATACGCAGTATTTT
CDR3: CASSQHGTTTDTQYF

size: NA
D: NA
V: TRBV6-5
J: TRBJ2-7
DNA: TGTGCCAGCAGTCGGACAGTCGCCTACGAGCAGTACTTC
CDR3: CASSRTVAYEQYF

size: few
D: TRBD1
V: TRBV28
J: TRBJ2-5
DNA: TGTGCCAGCAGCCAGGGACAGGGTCGAGAGACCCAGTACTTC
CDR3: CASSQGQGRETQYF

size: few
D: NA
V: TRBV21-1
J: TRBJ2-6
DNA: TGTGCCAGCAGCAAAAGGGGACAGGGGGCGCAAGGTTCTGGGGCCAACGTCCTGACTTTC
CDR3: CASSKRGQGAQGSGANVLTF

size: NA
D: NA
V: TRBV7-9
J: TRBJ1-1
DNA: TGTGCCAGCAGCTTACGAGGGGACCTTGGAGCTTTCTTT
CDR3: CASSLRGDLGAFF